A selection of T cell receptor beta chains follows, all from one sample in a study of identical twins. TCRdb re-called the 5' RACE reads with MiXCR, one entry per CDR3 protein. The data contain 1.5 million to 2 million distinct CDR3 sequences, 32% of them singletons. The specimen sequenced was cord blood. The receptor source for this set is a newborn girl in good health. Both conserved end residues are part of each CDR3. D genes are given only for firm matches. Clone size is not always given. Where it is, it says once, few, many or a class for expanded clones.

J | V | D | size | CDR3
TRBJ1-2 | TRBV20-1 | NA | many | CSASGTYGYTF
TRBJ1-5 | TRBV10-3 | NA | NA | CAISDRASGDQPQHF
TRBJ2-1 | TRBV12-3/TRBV12-4 | TRBD2 | NA | CASRYSGGANGQFF
TRBJ1-5 | TRBV5-1 | NA | NA | CASSAGGLSANQPQHF
TRBJ2-3 | TRBV5-1 | NA | NA | CASSSRFGWASNTDTQYF
TRBJ2-7 | TRBV2 | TRBD2 | few | CASNGLAGSNYEQYF
TRBJ1-1 | TRBV5-1 | NA | few | CASSFATQVNTEAFF
TRBJ2-1 | TRBV20-1 | TRBD2 | NA | CSSTSGLAGGSYNEQFF
NA | TRBV27 | TRBD2 | NA | CASRGTSGANEQYF
NA | TRBV6-2/TRBV6-3 | TRBD2 | few | CASSHPRTSRETQYF
TRBJ2-3 | TRBV7-2 | NA | NA | CASSSYTDAQYF